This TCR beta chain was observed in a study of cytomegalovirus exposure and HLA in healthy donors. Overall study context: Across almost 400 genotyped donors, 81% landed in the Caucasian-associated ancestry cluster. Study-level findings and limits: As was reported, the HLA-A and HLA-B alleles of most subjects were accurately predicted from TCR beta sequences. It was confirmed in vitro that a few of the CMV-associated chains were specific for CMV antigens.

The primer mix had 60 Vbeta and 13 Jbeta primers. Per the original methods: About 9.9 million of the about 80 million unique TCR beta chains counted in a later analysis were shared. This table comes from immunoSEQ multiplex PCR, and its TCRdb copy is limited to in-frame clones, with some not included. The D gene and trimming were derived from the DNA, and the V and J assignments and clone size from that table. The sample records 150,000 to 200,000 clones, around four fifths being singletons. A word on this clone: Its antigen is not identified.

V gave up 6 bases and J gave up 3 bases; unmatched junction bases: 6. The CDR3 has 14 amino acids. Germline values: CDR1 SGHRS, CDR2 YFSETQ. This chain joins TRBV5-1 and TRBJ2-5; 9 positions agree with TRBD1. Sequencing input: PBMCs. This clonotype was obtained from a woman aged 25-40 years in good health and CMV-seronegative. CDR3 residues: CASTPGTGKETQYF. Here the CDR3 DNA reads TGCGCCAGCACCCCCGGGACAGGGAAAGAGACCCAGTACTTC. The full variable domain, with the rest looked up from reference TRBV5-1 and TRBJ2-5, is KAGVTQTPRYLIKTRGQQVTLSCSPISGHRSVSWYQQTPGQGLQFLFEYFSETQRNKGNFPGRFSGRQFSNSRSEMNVSTLELGDSALYLCASTPGTGKETQYFGPGTRLLVL.